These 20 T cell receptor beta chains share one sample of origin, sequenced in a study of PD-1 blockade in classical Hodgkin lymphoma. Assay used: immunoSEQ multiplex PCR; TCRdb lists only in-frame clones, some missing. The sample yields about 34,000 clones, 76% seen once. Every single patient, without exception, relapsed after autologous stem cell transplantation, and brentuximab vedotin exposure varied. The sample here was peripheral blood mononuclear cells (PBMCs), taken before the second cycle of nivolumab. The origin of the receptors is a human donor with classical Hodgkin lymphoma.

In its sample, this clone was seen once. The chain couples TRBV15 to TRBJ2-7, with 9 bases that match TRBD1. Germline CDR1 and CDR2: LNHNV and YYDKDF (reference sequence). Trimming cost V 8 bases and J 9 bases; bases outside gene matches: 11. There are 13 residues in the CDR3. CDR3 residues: CATAQDRGWGQYF. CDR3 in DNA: TGTGCCACCGCCCAGGACAGGGGTTGGGGGCAGTACTTC.

CDR3 in amino acids: CASSLDGYTEAFF. The DNA for the CDR3 is TGCGCCAGCAGCTTGGACGGTTACACTGAAGCTTTCTTT. This chain uses TRBV5-1 with TRBJ1-1; D remains ambiguous. Trimming stripped 0 bases from V and 3 bases from J, with 6 bases between. The CDR3 spans 13 residues. Germline V gene sequence: CDR1 SGHRS, CDR2 YFSETQ. The entire variable domain, with the rest obtained from reference TRBV5-1 and TRBJ1-1, is as follows: KAGVTQTPRYLIKTRGQQVTLSCSPISGHRSVSWYQQTPGQGLQFLFEYFSETQRNKGNFPGRFSGRQFSNSRSEMNVSTLELGDSALYLCASSLDGYTEAFFGQGTRLTVV.

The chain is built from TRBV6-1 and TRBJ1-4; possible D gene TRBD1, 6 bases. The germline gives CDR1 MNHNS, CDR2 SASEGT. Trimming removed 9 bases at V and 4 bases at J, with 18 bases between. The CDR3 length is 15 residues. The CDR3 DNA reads TGTGCCAGTCCGAAACAGGGAGGAAGTAATGAAAAACTGTTTTTT. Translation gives CASPKQGGSNEKLFF.

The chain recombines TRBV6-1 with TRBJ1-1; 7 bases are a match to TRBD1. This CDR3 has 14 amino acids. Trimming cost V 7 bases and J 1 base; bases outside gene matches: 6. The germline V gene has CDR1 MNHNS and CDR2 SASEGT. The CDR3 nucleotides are TGTGCCAGCAACCGGGACAGCCCGAACACTGAAGCTTTCTTT. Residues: CASNRDSPNTEAFF.

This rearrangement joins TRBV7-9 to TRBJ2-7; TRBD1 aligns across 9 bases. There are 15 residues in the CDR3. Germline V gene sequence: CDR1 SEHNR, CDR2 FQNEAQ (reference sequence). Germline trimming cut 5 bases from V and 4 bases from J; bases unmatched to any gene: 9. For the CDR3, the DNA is TGTGCCAGCAGCGGGGGGGACAGGGTGGCGTACGAGCAGTACTTC. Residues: CASSGGDRVAYEQYF.

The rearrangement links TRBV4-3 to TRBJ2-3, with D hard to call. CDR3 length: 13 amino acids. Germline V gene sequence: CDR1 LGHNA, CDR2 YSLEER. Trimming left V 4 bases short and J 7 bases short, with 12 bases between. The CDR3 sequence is CASSPSHRNTQYF. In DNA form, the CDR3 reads TGCGCCAGCAGCCCTTCCCATCGAAATACGCAGTATTTT.

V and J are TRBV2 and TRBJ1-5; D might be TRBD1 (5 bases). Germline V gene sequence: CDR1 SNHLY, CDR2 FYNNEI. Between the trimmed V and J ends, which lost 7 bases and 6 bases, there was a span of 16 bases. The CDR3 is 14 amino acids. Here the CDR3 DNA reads TGTGCCAGCACAAAGGGACGTGACATTCAGCCCCAGCATTTT. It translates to CASTKGRDIQPQHF.

The CDR3 protein is CASSFVGGGTGTQYF. CDR3 nucleotides: TGTGCCAGCAGCTTTGTGGGCGGTGGGACGGGTACGCAGTATTTT. The chain joins TRBV5-6 to TRBJ2-3; the D gene could be TRBD1 or TRBD2 (5 bases each). In germline, CDR1 is SGHDT, CDR2 YYEEEE. This CDR3 region has 15 residues. V shed 2 bases and J shed 8 bases, with 18 bases lying between them.

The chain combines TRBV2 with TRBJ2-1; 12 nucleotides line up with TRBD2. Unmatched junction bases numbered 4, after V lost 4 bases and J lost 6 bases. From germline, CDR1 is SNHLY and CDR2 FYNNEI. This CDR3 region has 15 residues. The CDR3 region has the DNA TGTGCCAGCAGTGGTAGACTAGCGGGGGCCAATGAGCAGTTCTTC. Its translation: CASSGRLAGANEQFF. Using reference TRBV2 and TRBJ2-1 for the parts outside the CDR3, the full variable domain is EPEVTQTPSHQVTQMGQEVILRCVPISNHLYFYWYRQILGQKVEFLVSFYNNEISEKSEIFDDQFSVERPDGSNFTLKIRSTKLEDSAMYFCASSGRLAGANEQFFGPGTRLTVL.

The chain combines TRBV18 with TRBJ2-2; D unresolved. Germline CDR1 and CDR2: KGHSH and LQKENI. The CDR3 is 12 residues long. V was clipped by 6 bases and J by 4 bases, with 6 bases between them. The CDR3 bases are TGTGCCAGCTCTCCTCGCACCGGGGAGCTGTTTTTT. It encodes CASSPRTGELFF.

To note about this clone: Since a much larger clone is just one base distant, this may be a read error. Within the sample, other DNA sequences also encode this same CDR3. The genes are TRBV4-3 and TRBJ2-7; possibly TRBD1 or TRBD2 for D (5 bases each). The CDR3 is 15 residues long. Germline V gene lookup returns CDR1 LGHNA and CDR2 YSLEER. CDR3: CASSQDRGRGYEQYF. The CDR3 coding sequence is TGCGCTAGCAGCCAAGATCGGGGACGGGGTTACGAGCAGTACTTC.

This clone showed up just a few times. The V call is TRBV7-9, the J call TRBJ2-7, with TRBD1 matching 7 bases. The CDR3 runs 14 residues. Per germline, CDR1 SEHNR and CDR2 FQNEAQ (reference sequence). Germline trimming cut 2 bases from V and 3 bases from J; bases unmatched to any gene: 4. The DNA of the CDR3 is TGTGCCAGCAGCTTAATAGGGGGCGGCTACGAGCAGTACTTC. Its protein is CASSLIGGGYEQYF.

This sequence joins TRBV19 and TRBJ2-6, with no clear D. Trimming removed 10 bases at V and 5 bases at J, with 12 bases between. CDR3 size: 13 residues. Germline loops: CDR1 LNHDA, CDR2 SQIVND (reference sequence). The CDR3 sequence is CAKSQSRANVLTF. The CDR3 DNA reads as TGTGCCAAATCACAAAGTCGGGCCAACGTCCTGACTTTC.

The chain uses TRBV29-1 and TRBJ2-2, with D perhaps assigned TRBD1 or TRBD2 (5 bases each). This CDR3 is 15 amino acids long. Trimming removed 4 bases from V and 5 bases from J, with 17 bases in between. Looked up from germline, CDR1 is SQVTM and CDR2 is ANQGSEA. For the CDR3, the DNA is TGCAGCGTTGGCCGGACGAGGGGCGGTACCGGGGAGCTGTTTTTT. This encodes CSVGRTRGGTGELFF.

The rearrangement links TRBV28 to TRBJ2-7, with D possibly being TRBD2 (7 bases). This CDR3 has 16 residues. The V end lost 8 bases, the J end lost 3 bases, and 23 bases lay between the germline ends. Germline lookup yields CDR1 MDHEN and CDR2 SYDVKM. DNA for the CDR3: TGTGCCAGCGGGGGGGCTTTAGTCCTCACCAACTACGAGCAGTACTTC. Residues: CASGGALVLTNYEQYF.

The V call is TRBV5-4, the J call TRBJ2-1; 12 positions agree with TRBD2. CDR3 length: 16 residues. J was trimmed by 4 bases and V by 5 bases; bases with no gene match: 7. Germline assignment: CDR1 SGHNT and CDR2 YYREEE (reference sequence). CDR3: CASSRPSGGGYNEQFF. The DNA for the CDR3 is TGTGCCAGCAGTCGTCCTAGCGGGGGGGGGTACAATGAGCAGTTCTTC.

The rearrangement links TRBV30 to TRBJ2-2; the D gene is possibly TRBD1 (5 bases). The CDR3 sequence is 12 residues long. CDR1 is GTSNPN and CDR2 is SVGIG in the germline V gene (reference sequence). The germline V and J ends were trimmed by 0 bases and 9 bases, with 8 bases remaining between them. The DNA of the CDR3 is TGTGCCTGGAGTGTACAGGCGCGGGAGCTGTTTTTT. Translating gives CAWSVQARELFF.

CDR3: CASSPTSETGSPYEQYF. The CDR3 region has the DNA TGTGCCAGCAGCCCCACGTCCGAGACAGGTTCCCCCTACGAGCAGTACTTC. This chain connects TRBV4-2 to TRBJ2-7; perhaps TRBD1 as D (6 bases). The CDR3 length is 17 residues. The germline V and J ends were trimmed by 4 bases and 2 bases, with 21 bases remaining between them. Germline V gene data show CDR1 as LGHNA and CDR2 as YNFKEQ.

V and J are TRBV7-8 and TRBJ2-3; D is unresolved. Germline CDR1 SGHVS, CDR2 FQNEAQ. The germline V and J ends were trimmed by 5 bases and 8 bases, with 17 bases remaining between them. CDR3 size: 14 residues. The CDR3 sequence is CASSDLGGLGTQYF. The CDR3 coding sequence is TGTGCCAGCAGCGACCTGGGCGGTTTGGGTACGCAGTATTTT. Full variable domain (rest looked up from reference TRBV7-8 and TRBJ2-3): GAGVSQSPRYKVAKRGQDVALRCDPISGHVSLFWYQQALGQGPEFLTYFQNEAQLDKSGLPSDRFFAERPEGSVSTLKIQRTQQEDSAVYLCASSDLGGLGTQYFGPGTRLTVL.

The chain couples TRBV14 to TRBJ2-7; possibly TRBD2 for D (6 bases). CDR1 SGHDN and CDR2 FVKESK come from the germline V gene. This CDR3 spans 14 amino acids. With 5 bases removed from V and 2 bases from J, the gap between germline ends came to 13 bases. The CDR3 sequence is CASSKGRGPYEQYF. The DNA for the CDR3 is TGTGCCAGCAGCAAAGGGCGGGGACCCTACGAGCAGTACTTC.